The 17 T cell receptor beta chains reported below all come from one sample, sequenced in a study of Ad26.COV2.S vaccination and SARS-CoV-2 variants. Treatment in this sample: around 19 received Ad26.COV2.S at low or high dose, single or two shots; about 5 received placebo; per-sample allocation not given. The study sampled participants on day 63 after the first vaccine or placebo injection. Clones were read by immunoSEQ multiplex PCR, and TCRdb kept only the in-frame ones, dropping some. The data hold hundreds of thousands of clones, with around 90% observed a single time. This sample comprised peripheral blood, obtained in a trial of Ad26.COV2.S vaccine versus placebo. Source of these receptors: a person aged 18 to 65 who received the Ad26.COV2.S COVID-19 vaccine or a placebo.

The genes are TRBV24-1 and TRBJ2-3, with 8 bases matching TRBD2. The V segment lost 5 bases and the J segment 2 bases; nucleotides outside the gene matches: 8. This CDR3 region has 16 residues. The germline V gene encodes CDR1 KGHDR and CDR2 SFDVKD. The CDR3 loop is CATSVTSGKHTDTQYF. CDR3 DNA sequence: TGTGCCACCAGTGTAACTAGCGGAAAGCACACAGATACGCAGTATTTT.

The chain joins TRBV5-6 to TRBJ1-1; D remains ambiguous. Trimming shortened V by 3 bases and J by 5 bases, and 17 bases separated the two germline ends. This CDR3 is 15 amino acids long. Germline V CDR1 and CDR2: SGHDT, YYEEEE. The CDR3 nucleotides are TGTGCCAGCAGCTGGGGTGGCCAATTGGAGACTGAAGCTTTCTTT. Translated, it gives CASSWGGQLETEAFF.

This chain uses TRBV10-1 with TRBJ2-5, with 7 bases matching TRBD2. CDR3 length: 13 residues. The germline V gene has CDR1 WNHNN and CDR2 SYGVQD (reference sequence). Trimming removed 6 bases from V and 5 bases from J; junction bases left unmatched: 6. Here the CDR3 DNA reads TGCGCCAGCAGGGCTAGCGGTGGGGAGACCCAGTACTTC. Residues: CASRASGGETQYF.

The chain links TRBV15 to TRBJ2-3; no reliable D call. The V gene's germline CDR1 is LNHNV and CDR2 YYDKDF (reference sequence). Trimming took 0 bases from V and 9 from J, leaving 7 bases between them. There are 12 residues in the CDR3. The CDR3 spells CATSRDTGTQYF. DNA of the CDR3: TGTGCCACCAGCAGAGATACCGGGACGCAGTATTTT. Variable domain in full (rest from reference TRBV15 and TRBJ2-3): DAMVIQNPRYQVTQFGKPVTLSCSQTLNHNVMYWYQQKSSQAPKLLFHYYDKDFNNEADTPDNFQSRRPNTSFCFLDIRSPGLGDTAMYLCATSRDTGTQYFGPGTRLTVL.

The V call is TRBV5-1, the J call TRBJ2-2; 7 positions match TRBD1. CDR1 SGHRS and CDR2 YFSETQ come from the germline V gene. V was clipped by 4 bases and J by 6 bases; unmatched bases: 6. The CDR3 consists of 14 residues. DNA of the CDR3: TGCGCCAGCAGCCACGACAGGGAATCCGGGGAGCTGTTTTTT. Protein: CASSHDRESGELFF.

In nucleotides, the CDR3 is TGTGCCAGCAGCCCCGGACTAGCGGGGCACAATGAGCAGTTCTTC. Protein product: CASSPGLAGHNEQFF. The V call is TRBV3-1 (or the pseudogene TRBV3-2), the J call TRBJ2-1; 12 nucleotides align to TRBD2. V was pared by 4 bases and J by 5 bases, with 3 bases of the junction left unmatched. This CDR3 region has 15 residues. Germline V gives CDR1 LGHDT, CDR2 YNNKEL (reference sequence).

The J gene is TRBJ2-5, the V gene TRBV15; 9 nucleotides align to TRBD1. The junction had 6 bases not matched to a gene; V was cut back by 0 bases and J by 4 bases. The CDR3 length is 16 residues. Germline V gene sequence: CDR1 LNHNV, CDR2 YYDKDF (reference sequence). The CDR3 sequence is CATSRDGTGRGETQYF. DNA of the CDR3: TGTGCCACCAGCAGAGACGGGACAGGGCGAGGAGAGACCCAGTACTTC.

V gene TRBV10-3 combines with J gene TRBJ2-1, with no clear D. Germline V gene sequence: CDR1 ENHRY, CDR2 SYGVKD. Trimming took 0 bases from V and 3 from J, leaving 12 bases between them. CDR3 length: 16 amino acids. The CDR3 loop is CAISESTFWGYNEQFF. The CDR3 nucleotides read TGTGCCATCAGTGAGTCTACGTTCTGGGGCTACAATGAGCAGTTCTTC.

The chain employs TRBV7-9 and TRBJ1-6; TRBD1 matches 10 bases. Germline loops: CDR1 SEHNR, CDR2 FQNEAQ (reference sequence). The V and J ends lost 5 bases and 9 bases, in that order; junction bases with no gene match: 7. The CDR3 spans 15 residues. CDR3 bases: TGTGCCAGCAGCCGCGAGACAGGGGGCCGTTCACCCCTCCACTTT. Amino acid sequence: CASSRETGGRSPLHF. Drawing the rest from reference TRBV7-9 and TRBJ1-6, the complete variable domain is DTGVSQNPRHKITKRGQNVTFRCDPISEHNRLYWYRQTLGQGPEFLTYFQNEAQLEKSRLLSDRFSAERPKGSFSTLEIQRTEQGDSAMYLCASSRETGGRSPLHFGNGTRLTVT.

This chain links TRBV18 with TRBJ1-6; 9 nucleotides line up with TRBD1. V lost 6 bases and J lost 3; bases outside the gene matches: 6. CDR1 is KGHSH and CDR2 is LQKENI in the germline V gene. The CDR3 covers 16 residues. The CDR3 region is CASSVGQGDYNSPLHF. CDR3 sequence (DNA): TGTGCCAGCTCCGTGGGACAGGGTGACTATAATTCACCCCTCCACTTT.

Written as DNA, the CDR3 is TGCGCCAGCAGTGAGACGTTGGGAACCCAGTACTTC. Translated: CASSETLGTQYF. This rearrangement joins TRBV10-1 to TRBJ2-5; D is unclear. The CDR3 is made up of 12 amino acids. The germline V gene encodes CDR1 WNHNN and CDR2 SYGVQD (reference sequence). The germline V and J ends were trimmed by 2 bases and 8 bases, with 9 bases remaining between them.

The chain has TRBV18 and TRBJ2-2; tentatively, D is TRBD1 or TRBD2 (5 bases each). Germline V gene lookup returns CDR1 KGHSH and CDR2 LQKENI. The V end was cut by 3 bases, the J end by 2 bases, with 10 bases between. The CDR3 is 15 residues long. CDR3 sequence (DNA): TGTGCCAGCTCACCGAGGGACGGCAACACCGGGGAGCTGTTTTTT. Amino acid sequence: CASSPRDGNTGELFF.

This clone showed up many times. The chain combines TRBV2 with TRBJ2-7; D is undetermined. Germline V gene sequence: CDR1 SNHLY, CDR2 FYNNEI. The CDR3 is made up of 13 amino acids. Trimming took off 8 bases at V and 0 bases at J, with 11 bases between the two ends. The CDR3 is CASGAVFSYEQYF. CDR3 DNA sequence: TGTGCCAGCGGCGCGGTCTTCTCCTACGAGCAGTACTTC.

This chain links TRBV30 with TRBJ1-4; no reliable D call. Germline-derived CDR1 and CDR2 are GTSNPN and SVGIG (reference sequence). Trimming shortened V by 2 bases and J by 0 bases, and 19 bases separated the two germline ends. There are 18 residues in the CDR3. CDR3 amino acids: CAWSPPPWTDATNEKLFF. The CDR3 DNA sequence: TGTGCCTGGAGTCCCCCCCCCTGGACCGACGCAACTAATGAAAAACTGTTTTTT.

V usage is TRBV2 and J usage is TRBJ2-7; D unclear. The CDR3 consists of 12 residues. CDR1 and CDR2 (germline): SNHLY, FYNNEI. V was clipped by 5 bases and J by 2 bases, with 7 bases between them. The CDR3 loop is CASSNRAYEQYF. The CDR3 DNA follows: TGTGCCAGCAGTAACCGCGCCTACGAGCAGTACTTC.

The chain recombines TRBV20-1 with TRBJ1-1, with D uncertain. V shed 2 bases and J shed 0 bases, with 1 base lying between them. Germline V gene data show CDR1 as DFQATT and CDR2 as SNEGSKA (reference sequence). The CDR3 consists of 11 residues. CDR3 in DNA: TGCAGTGCTAGATTGAACACTGAAGCTTTCTTT. Protein product: CSARLNTEAFF.

V and J are TRBV7-2 and TRBJ1-1; a weak D match, TRBD1 (5 bases). With 1 base removed from V and 1 base from J, the gap between germline ends came to 10 bases. Germline V CDR1 and CDR2: SGHTA, FQGNSA. This CDR3 comprises 15 residues. CDR3 sequence: CASSLGWGRNTEAFF. The CDR3 DNA reads as TGTGCCAGCAGCTTAGGGTGGGGCAGGAACACTGAAGCTTTCTTT.